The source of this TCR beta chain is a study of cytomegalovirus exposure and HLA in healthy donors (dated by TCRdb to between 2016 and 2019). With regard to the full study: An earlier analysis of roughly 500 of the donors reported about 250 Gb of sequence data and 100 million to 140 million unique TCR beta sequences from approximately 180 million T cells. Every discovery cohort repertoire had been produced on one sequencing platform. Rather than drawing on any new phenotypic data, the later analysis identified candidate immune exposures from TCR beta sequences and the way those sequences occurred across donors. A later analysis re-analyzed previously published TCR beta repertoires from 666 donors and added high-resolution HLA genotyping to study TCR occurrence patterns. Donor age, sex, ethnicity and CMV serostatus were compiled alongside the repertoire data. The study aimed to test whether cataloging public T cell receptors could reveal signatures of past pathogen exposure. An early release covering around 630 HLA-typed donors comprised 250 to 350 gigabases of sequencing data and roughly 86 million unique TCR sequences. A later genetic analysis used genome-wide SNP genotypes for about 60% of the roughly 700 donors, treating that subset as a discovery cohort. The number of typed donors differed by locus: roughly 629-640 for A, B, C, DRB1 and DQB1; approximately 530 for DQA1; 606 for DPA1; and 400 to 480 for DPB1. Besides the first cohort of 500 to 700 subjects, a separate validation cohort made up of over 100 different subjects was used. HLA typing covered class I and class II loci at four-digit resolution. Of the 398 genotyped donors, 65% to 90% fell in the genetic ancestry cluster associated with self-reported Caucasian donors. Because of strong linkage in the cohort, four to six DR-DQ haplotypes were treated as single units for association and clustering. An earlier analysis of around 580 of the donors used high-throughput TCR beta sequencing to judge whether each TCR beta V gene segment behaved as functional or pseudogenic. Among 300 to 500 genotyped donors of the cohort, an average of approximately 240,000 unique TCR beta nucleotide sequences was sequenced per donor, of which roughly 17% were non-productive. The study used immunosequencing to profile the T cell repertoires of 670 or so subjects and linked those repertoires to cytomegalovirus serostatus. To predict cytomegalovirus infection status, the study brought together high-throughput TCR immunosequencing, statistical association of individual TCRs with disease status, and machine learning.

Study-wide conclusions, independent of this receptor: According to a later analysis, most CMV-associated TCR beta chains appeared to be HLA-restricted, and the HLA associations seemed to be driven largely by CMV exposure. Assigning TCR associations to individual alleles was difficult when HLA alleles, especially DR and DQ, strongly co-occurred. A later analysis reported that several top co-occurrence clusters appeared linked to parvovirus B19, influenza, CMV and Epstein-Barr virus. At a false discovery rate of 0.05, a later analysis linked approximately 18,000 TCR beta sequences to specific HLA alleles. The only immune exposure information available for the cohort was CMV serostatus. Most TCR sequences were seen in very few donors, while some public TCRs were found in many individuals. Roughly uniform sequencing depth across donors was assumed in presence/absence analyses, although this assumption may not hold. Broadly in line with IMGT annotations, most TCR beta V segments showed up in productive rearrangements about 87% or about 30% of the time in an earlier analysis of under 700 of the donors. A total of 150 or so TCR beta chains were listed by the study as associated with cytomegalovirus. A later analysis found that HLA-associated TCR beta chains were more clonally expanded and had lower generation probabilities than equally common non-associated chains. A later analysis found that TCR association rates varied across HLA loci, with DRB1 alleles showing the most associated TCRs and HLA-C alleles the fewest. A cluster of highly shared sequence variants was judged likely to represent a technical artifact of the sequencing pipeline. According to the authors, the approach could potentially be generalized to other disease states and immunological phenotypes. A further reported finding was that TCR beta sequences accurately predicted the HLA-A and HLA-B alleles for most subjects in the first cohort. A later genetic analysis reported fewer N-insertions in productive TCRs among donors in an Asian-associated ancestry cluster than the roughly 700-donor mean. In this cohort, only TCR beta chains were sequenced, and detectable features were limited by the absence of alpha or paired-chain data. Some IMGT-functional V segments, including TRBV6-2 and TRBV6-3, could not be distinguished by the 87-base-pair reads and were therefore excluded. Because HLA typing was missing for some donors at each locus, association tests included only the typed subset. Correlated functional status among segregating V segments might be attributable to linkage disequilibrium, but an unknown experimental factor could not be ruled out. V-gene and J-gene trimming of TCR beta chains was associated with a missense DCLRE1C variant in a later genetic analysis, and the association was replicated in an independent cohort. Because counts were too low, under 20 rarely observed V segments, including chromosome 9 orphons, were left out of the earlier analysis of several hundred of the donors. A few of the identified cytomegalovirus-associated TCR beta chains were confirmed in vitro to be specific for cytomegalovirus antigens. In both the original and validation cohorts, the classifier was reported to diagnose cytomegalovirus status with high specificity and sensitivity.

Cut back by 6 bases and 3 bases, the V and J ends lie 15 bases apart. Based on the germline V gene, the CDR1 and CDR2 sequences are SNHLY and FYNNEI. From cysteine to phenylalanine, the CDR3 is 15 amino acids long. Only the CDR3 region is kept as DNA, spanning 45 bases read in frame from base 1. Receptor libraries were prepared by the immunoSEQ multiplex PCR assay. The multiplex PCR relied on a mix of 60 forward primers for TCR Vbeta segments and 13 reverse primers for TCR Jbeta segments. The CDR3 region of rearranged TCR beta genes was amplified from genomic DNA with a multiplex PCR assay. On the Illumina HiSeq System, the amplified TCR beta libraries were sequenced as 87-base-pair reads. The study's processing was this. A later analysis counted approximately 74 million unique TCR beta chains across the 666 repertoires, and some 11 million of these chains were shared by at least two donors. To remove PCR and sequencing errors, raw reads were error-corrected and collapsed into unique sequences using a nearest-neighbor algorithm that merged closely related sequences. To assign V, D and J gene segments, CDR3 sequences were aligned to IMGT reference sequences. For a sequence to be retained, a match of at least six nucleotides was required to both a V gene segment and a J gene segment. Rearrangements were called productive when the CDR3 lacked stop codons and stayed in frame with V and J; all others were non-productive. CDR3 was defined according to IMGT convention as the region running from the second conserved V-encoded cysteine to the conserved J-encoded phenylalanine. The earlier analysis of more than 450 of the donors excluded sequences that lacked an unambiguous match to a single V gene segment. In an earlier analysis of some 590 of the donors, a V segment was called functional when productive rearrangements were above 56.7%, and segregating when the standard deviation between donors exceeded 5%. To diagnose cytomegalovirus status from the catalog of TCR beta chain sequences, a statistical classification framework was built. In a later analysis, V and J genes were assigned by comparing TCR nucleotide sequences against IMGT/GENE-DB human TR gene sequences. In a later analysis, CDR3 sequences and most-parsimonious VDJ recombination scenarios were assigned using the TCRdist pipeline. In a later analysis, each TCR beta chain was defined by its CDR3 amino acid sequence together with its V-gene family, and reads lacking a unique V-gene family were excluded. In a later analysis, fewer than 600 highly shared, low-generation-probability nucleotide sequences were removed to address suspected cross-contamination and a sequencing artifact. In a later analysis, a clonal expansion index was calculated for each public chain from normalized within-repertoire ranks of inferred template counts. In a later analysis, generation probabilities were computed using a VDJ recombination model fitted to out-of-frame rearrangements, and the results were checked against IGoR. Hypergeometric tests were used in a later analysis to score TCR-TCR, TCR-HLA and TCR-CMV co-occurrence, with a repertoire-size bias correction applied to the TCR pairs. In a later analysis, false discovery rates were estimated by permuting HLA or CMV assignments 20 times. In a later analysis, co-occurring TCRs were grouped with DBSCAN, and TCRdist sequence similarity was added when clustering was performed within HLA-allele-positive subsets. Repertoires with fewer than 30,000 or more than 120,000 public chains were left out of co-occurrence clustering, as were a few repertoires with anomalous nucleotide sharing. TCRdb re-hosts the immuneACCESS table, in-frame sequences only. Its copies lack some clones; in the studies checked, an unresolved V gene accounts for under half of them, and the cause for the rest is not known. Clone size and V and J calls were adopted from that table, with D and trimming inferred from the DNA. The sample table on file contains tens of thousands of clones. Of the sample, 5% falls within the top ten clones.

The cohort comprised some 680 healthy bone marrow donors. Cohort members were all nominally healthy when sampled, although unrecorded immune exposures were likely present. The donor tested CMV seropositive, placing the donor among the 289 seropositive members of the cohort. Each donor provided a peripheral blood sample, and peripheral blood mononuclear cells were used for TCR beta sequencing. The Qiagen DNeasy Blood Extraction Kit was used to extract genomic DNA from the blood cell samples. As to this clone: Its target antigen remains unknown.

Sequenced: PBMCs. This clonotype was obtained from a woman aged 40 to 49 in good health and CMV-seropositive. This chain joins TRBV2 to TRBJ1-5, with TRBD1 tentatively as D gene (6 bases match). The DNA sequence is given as TGTGCCAGCAGAGAATTACAGGGTACCAATCAGCCCCAGCATTTT. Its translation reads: CASRELQGTNQPQHF. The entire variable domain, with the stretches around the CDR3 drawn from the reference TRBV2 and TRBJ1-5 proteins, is EPEVTQTPSHQVTQMGQEVILRCVPISNHLYFYWYRQILGQKVEFLVSFYNNEISEKSEIFDDQFSVERPDGSNFTLKIRSTKLEDSAMYFCASRELQGTNQPQHFGDGTRLSIL.